This entry lists 30 T cell receptor beta chains sequenced from one sample in a study of blood T cells in healthy people across ages. It was with a sample-barcoded 5' primer and a J-beta primer mix that a second PCR of roughly 6 to 12 cycles was run. TCRdb recomputed calls from the 5' RACE reads with MiXCR, one row per CDR3 protein. The sample shows 1.8 million or so distinct CDR3 sequences, about 39% of them seen only once. The sample was blood. These receptor sequences come from a human donor in good health.

V gene TRBV4-2 combines with J gene TRBJ1-4, with 7 bases lining up with TRBD1. The CDR3 runs 16 residues. Looked up from germline, CDR1 is LGHNA and CDR2 is YNFKEQ. V lost 1 base and J lost 4; bases outside the gene matches: 6. The CDR3 nucleotides read TGTGCCAGCAGCCAAGTTGGGCACAGGGGTAATGAAAAACTGTTTTTT. Its translation is CASSQVGHRGNEKLFF.

The chain carries TRBV13 and TRBJ2-5; D is perhaps TRBD1 (6 bases). The end of the DNA fits TRBJ2-7 better, so the J call may be wrong. The germline gives CDR1 PRHDT, CDR2 FYEKMQ (reference sequence). The CDR3 is 14 residues long. CDR3 in DNA: TGTGCCAGCAGCCCAGGGGACGCGACCTACGAGCAGTACTTC. Amino acids: CASSPGDATYEQYF.

The V and J genes are TRBV10-3 and TRBJ2-5, with 11 bases fitting TRBD1. The junction had 12 bases not matched to a gene; V was cut back by 4 bases and J by 11 bases. CDR3 size: 15 residues. Germline loops: CDR1 ENHRY, CDR2 SYGVKD. The CDR3 reads CAISATGTGGEEQYF. CDR3 nucleotides: TGTGCCATCAGTGCAACCGGGACAGGGGGAGAGGAGCAGTACTTC.

The CDR3 is CASSLGGSLGNTIYF. CDR3 sequence (DNA): TGTGCCAGCAGCTTAGGAGGGAGCTTAGGAAACACCATATATTTT. The J gene is TRBJ1-3, the V gene TRBV7-2; D gene ambiguous. The CDR3 length is 15 residues. V gave up 1 base and J gave up 4 bases, with 11 bases separating them. CDR1 SGHTA and CDR2 FQGNSA come from the germline V gene.

The chain employs TRBV7-2 and TRBJ2-1; possibly TRBD1 for D (6 bases). Trimming removed 6 bases at V and 6 bases at J, with 15 bases between. The germline V gene encodes CDR1 SGHTA and CDR2 FQGNSA. CDR3 length equals 14 residues. The CDR3 bases are TGTGCCAGCAGGAATACAGGGTTCCTCAATGAGCAGTTCTTC. It encodes CASRNTGFLNEQFF.

There are a few counts of this clonotype. J is TRBJ1-2 and V is TRBV10-3; D call uncertain. Germline assignment: CDR1 ENHRY and CDR2 SYGVKD. The CDR3 spans 10 residues. CDR3 in amino acids: CATFKYGYTF. CDR3 nucleotides: TGTGCGACATTCAAGTATGGCTACACCTTC.

The table lists this clonotype with a few counts. The chain is built from TRBV7-2 and TRBJ2-1, with 8 positions matching TRBD1. The CDR3 contains 16 residues. Germline V CDR1 and CDR2: SGHTA, FQGNSA. The V and J ends lost 7 bases and 7 bases, in that order; junction bases with no gene match: 15. The CDR3 sequence: CASTAIDRGDMNEQFF. The DNA of the CDR3 is TGTGCCAGCACGGCAATCGACAGGGGAGATATGAATGAGCAGTTCTTC.

The chain joins TRBV20-1 to TRBJ1-1, with 10 nucleotides matching TRBD1. The CDR3 totals 13 residues. J lost 6 bases, V lost 5 bases, and 6 bases had no gene match. Per germline, CDR1 DFQATT and CDR2 SNEGSKA (reference sequence). The CDR3 reads CSAGGTGVAEAFF. For the CDR3, the DNA is TGCAGTGCTGGCGGGACAGGGGTTGCTGAAGCTTTCTTT.

A remark on this clonotype: A much larger clonotype is one base distant, so this may be a read error. The V call is TRBV5-1, the J call TRBJ1-5; D possibly corresponds to TRBD1 (5 bases). Looked up from germline, CDR1 is SGHRS and CDR2 is YFSETQ. The CDR3 length is 15 residues. The V end lost 0 bases, the J end lost 3 bases, and 10 bases lay between the germline ends. The CDR3 sequence: CASSLGDANNQPQHF. CDR3 DNA sequence: TGCGCCAGCAGCTTGGGGGACGCGAACAATCAGCCCCAGCATTTT.

This chain links TRBV27 with TRBJ2-7, with D possibly matching TRBD1 (6 bases). V was cut by 0 bases and J by 12 bases, with 15 bases left in between. CDR1 is MNHEY and CDR2 is SMNVEV in the germline V gene (reference sequence). This CDR3 contains 13 residues. DNA for the CDR3: TGTGCCAGCAGTTTATCCGACAGGTCCGCGCGGTACTTC. The encoded protein is CASSLSDRSARYF.

Comments on this clonotype: Given the absence of the conserved phenylalanine or tryptophan at the CDR3 end, a read error is likely. J is TRBJ2-4 and V is TRBV25-1, with TRBD1 as a possible D gene (6 bases). Judging by the DNA end, TRBJ2-5 fits better; the J call may be wrong. Germline V CDR1 and CDR2: MGHDK, SYGVNS. This CDR3 spans 14 amino acids. The CDR3 protein is CASSEPTGQETQYC. CDR3 nucleotides: TGTGCCAGCAGTGAACCGACAGGACAGGAGACCCAGTACTGC.

This rearrangement joins TRBV29-1 to TRBJ1-1, with a weak D call TRBD1 (6 bases). The CDR3 has 13 residues. The germline CDR1 and CDR2 sequences are SQVTM and ANQGSEA. Trimming cost V 7 bases and J 10 bases, with 22 bases left between them. The chain's CDR3 is CSGDRDTIRSAFF. In DNA form, the CDR3 reads TGCAGCGGCGACCGGGACACCATAAGGTCAGCTTTCTTT.

Only a few counts were recorded for this clonotype. The chain employs TRBV10-3 and TRBJ1-2; 7 bases are a match to TRBD1. In germline, CDR1 is ENHRY, CDR2 SYGVKD. The CDR3 is 16 residues long. J was trimmed by 4 bases and V by 5 bases; bases with no gene match: 13. DNA for the CDR3: TGTGCCATCAGTCGACTAAAGACAGGGTATCCCTATGGCTACACCTTC. Amino acids: CAISRLKTGYPYGYTF.

The chain carries TRBV5-1 and TRBJ2-2, with D unclear. Germline V gene sequence: CDR1 SGHRS, CDR2 YFSETQ. The CDR3 spans 14 residues. Trimming took off 0 bases at V and 7 bases at J, with 10 bases between the two ends. This chain's CDR3 is CASSLGRTIGELFF. As DNA, the CDR3 is TGCGCCAGCAGCTTGGGAAGGACCATCGGGGAGCTGTTTTTT.

The chain combines TRBV20-1 with TRBJ1-1; tentative D call: TRBD1 (5 bases). From germline, CDR1 is DFQATT and CDR2 SNEGSKA (reference sequence). V was trimmed by 6 bases and J by 0 bases, leaving 14 bases between them. The CDR3 runs 14 residues. CDR3 sequence reads: CSARTPEMNTEAFF. CDR3 DNA sequence: TGCAGTGCAAGGACACCTGAAATGAACACTGAAGCTTTCTTT.

The V and J genes are TRBV7-6 and TRBJ1-1; D gene ambiguous. Per the germline V gene, CDR1 is SGHVS and CDR2 is FNYEAQ. CDR3 length equals 15 residues. V lost 2 bases, J lost 3 bases, and 13 bases lay in between. The CDR3 reads CASSLRSGRDTEAFF. The CDR3 DNA is TGTGCCAGCAGCTTACGGTCTGGGAGAGACACTGAAGCTTTCTTT.

V usage is TRBV6-5 and J usage is TRBJ2-2, with 7 bases identical to TRBD2. The CDR3 is 18 residues long. V was pared by 0 bases and J by 7 bases, with 14 bases of the junction left unmatched. From germline, CDR1 is MNHEY and CDR2 SVGAGI. The CDR3 region has the DNA TGTGCCAGCAGTTACTCGATGATCGCGGGAGCGGTGCACGGGGAGCTGTTTTTT. It yields the protein CASSYSMIAGAVHGELFF.

As concerns this clonotype: One end of the junction fails to match germline, which may point to a read error. The V gene is TRBV12-3 or TRBV12-4, the J gene TRBJ2-7; TRBD1 matches at 9 bases. The CDR3 covers 13 residues. CDR3 sequence (DNA): TGTGCCAGCAGAGGGACAGGGTTATACGAGCAGTATTTC. Protein sequence: CASRGTGLYEQYF.

The chain recombines TRBV19 with TRBJ1-1; D remains unclear. Germline CDR1 reads LNHDA; CDR2 reads SQIVND (reference sequence). V lost 7 bases to trimming and J lost 1 base, with 10 bases between them. This CDR3 is 13 amino acids long. The CDR3 DNA is TGTGCCAGTATCACCCAACCGAACACTGAAGCTTTCTTT. Its protein is CASITQPNTEAFF.

The genes are TRBV2 and TRBJ2-7, with 7 nucleotides matching TRBD1. CDR3 length equals 17 residues. After removal of 8 bases from V and 1 base from J, the junction contained 17 bases not matched to a gene. CDR1 and CDR2 (germline): SNHLY, FYNNEI. The CDR3 sequence: CASLGRPGQMASYEQYF. The CDR3 nucleotides read TGTGCCAGCCTGGGCCGCCCGGGACAGATGGCATCCTACGAGCAGTACTTC.

The chain links TRBV6-5 to TRBJ1-6; no firm D call. CDR3 size: 13 residues. Per germline, CDR1 MNHEY and CDR2 SVGAGI. V lost 0 bases and J 8 bases, leaving 5 bases between the germline ends. CDR3 coding DNA: TGTGCCAGCAGTTACTCAGTTTATTCACCCCTCCACTTT. Amino acids: CASSYSVYSPLHF.

As regards this clonotype: A clone one base away is much larger, so this may be a read error. The V and J genes are TRBV7-6 and TRBJ2-3, with TRBD2 identical over 14 bases. Germline CDR1 reads SGHVS; CDR2 reads FNYEAQ. This CDR3 contains 17 residues. CDR3 nucleotide sequence: TGTGCCTGCAGCTTTGGACTAGCGGGGGGTCGCACAGATACGCAGTATTTT. Its translation: CACSFGLAGGRTDTQYF.

This clonotype was counted ten times or more. This rearrangement joins TRBV20-1 to TRBJ2-7; unclear D gene. Trimming took 3 bases from V and 3 from J, leaving 12 bases between them. The CDR3 extends over 13 amino acids. Germline V gives CDR1 DFQATT, CDR2 SNEGSKA (reference sequence). The CDR3 nucleotides are TGCAGTGCTAGTCGAGGTCCGCACTACGAGCAGTACTTC. The encoded protein is CSASRGPHYEQYF.

CDR3 amino acids: CASSETVGGNQPQHF. The CDR3 coding sequence is TGTGCCAGCAGTGAAACGGTGGGGGGCAATCAGCCCCAGCATTTT. The J gene is TRBJ1-5, the V gene TRBV2, with D possibly being TRBD1 (5 bases). V shed 2 bases and J shed 2 bases, with 10 bases lying between them. The CDR3 spans 15 residues. The germline CDR1 and CDR2 sequences are SNHLY and FYNNEI. The whole variable domain, filled in from reference TRBV2 and TRBJ1-5, reads EPEVTQTPSHQVTQMGQEVILRCVPISNHLYFYWYRQILGQKVEFLVSFYNNEISEKSEIFDDQFSVERPDGSNFTLKIRSTKLEDSAMYFCASSETVGGNQPQHFGDGTRLSIL.

J is TRBJ2-1 and V is TRBV4-1; TRBD1 aligns across 8 bases. There are 17 residues in the CDR3. Per germline, CDR1 MGHRA and CDR2 YSYEKL. V lost 1 base to trimming and J lost 7 bases; unmatched junction nucleotides: 12. CDR3 loop: CASSQARGTGDWNEQFF. In DNA, the CDR3 is TGCGCCAGCAGCCAAGCCCGAGGGACAGGTGACTGGAATGAGCAGTTCTTC.

This clonotype was observed a handful of times. For the CDR3, the DNA is TGTGCCAGCAGTTTAGGTCAATGGATTAACGAGCAGTACTTC. Translation: CASSLGQWINEQYF. The chain recombines TRBV12-3 or TRBV12-4 with TRBJ2-7, with no clear D. The CDR3 is made up of 14 amino acids. Trimming took off 1 base at V and 5 bases at J, with 12 bases between the two ends.

V usage is TRBV21-1 and J usage is TRBJ2-3; the DNA was not compared with TRBD2, the D call given in the table. TRBV21-1 is a recognized pseudogene. The CDR3 runs to 22 residues. Written as DNA, the CDR3 is TGTGCCAGCAGCAAAGGGAACAGCCAGGGCGGACTAGCGGGACTCTGCACAGATACGCAGTATTTT. It translates to CASSKGNSQGGLAGLCTDTQYF.

The chain couples TRBV29-1 to TRBJ1-2; D gene unclear. The V and J ends lost 1 base and 4 bases respectively, with 19 bases between them. The germline CDR1 and CDR2 sequences are SQVTM and ANQGSEA. This CDR3 spans 16 amino acids. The CDR3 reads CSVEGLPPRYFYGYTF. In DNA form, the CDR3 reads TGCAGCGTTGAAGGCTTGCCCCCCCGATACTTCTATGGCTACACCTTC.

This clonotype appeared many times. V and J are TRBV5-1 and TRBJ2-7; 13 nucleotides match TRBD2. V gave up 4 bases and J gave up 3 bases; unmatched junction bases: 4. Germline lookup yields CDR1 SGHRS and CDR2 YFSETQ. This CDR3 has 15 residues. The chain's CDR3 is CASSPGLAGDYEQYF. CDR3 sequence (DNA): TGCGCCAGCAGCCCCGGACTAGCGGGGGACTACGAGCAGTACTTC.

In this sample, this clonotype turned up once. V gene TRBV18 combines with J gene TRBJ1-1; D is uncertain. The CDR3 covers 15 residues. The V and J ends lost 0 bases and 7 bases respectively, with 15 bases between them. Germline CDR1 reads KGHSH; CDR2 reads LQKENI. The CDR3 DNA reads TGTGCCAGCTCACCACCCCGGCAGATTCCGTTTGAAGCTTTCTTT. Protein sequence: CASSPPRQIPFEAFF.